These 4 T cell receptor beta chains came from one sample sequenced in a study of shared clonotypes between healthy human individuals. Method: immunoSEQ multiplex PCR; TCRdb's copy keeps in-frame clones and lacks some. The sample lists approximately 980,000 clones, roughly 72% occurring once. Specimen: memory CD4+ T cells sorted from blood. This sample's subset: CD45RA-negative fraction. Receptors were obtained from a man in his late teens or twenties in good health.

The chain uses TRBV11-1 and TRBJ2-5; the match to TRBD2 covers 10 bases. The CDR3 loop spans 16 amino acids. The trim removed 1 base at V and 1 base at J, leaving 3 bases unmatched. Germline V gives CDR1 SGHAT, CDR2 FQDESV (reference sequence). CDR3 region: CASSLGVAGGQETQYF. The CDR3 DNA reads as TGTGCCAGCAGCTTAGGCGTAGCGGGGGGCCAAGAGACCCAGTACTTC.

DNA of the CDR3: TGTGCCAGCAGCCGCCGAAGGGGGACAGCGAACACTGAAGCTTTCTTT. This gives the protein CASSRRRGTANTEAFF. The chain carries TRBV11-2 and TRBJ1-1; 7 nucleotides line up with TRBD1. Germline CDR1 reads SGHAT; CDR2 reads FQNNGV. The CDR3 is 16 amino acids. Unmatched junction bases numbered 10, after V lost 5 bases and J lost 1 base.

The chain employs TRBV6-6 and TRBJ2-1; D is perhaps TRBD1 (6 bases). V lost 5 bases and J 8 bases, leaving 19 bases between the germline ends. The V gene's germline CDR1 is MNHNY and CDR2 SVGAGI (reference sequence). The CDR3 is 15 amino acids. The CDR3 protein is CASSISRTVNHEQFF. The CDR3 region has the DNA TGTGCCAGCAGTATCTCGCGGACAGTTAACCATGAGCAGTTCTTC.

This clone was counted a single time. The chain couples TRBV5-1 to TRBJ2-1; 11 bases are shared with TRBD2. V was pared by 4 bases and J by 1 base, with 13 bases of the junction left unmatched. This CDR3 region has 19 residues. Germline V CDR1 and CDR2: SGHRS, YFSETQ. CDR3 region: CASSPGALAGVLSYNEQFF. DNA for the CDR3: TGCGCCAGCAGCCCAGGGGCACTAGCGGGAGTATTGTCCTACAATGAGCAGTTCTTC.